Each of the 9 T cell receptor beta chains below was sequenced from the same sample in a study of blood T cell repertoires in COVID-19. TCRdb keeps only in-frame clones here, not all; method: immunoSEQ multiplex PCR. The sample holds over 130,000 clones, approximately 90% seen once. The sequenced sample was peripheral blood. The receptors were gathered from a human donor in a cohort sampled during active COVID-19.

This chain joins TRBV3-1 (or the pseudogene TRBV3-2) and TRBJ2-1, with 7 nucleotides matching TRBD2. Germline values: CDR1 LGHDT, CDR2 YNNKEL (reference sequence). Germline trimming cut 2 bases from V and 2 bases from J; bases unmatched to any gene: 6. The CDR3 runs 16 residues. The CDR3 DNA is TGTGCCAGCAGCCAACTAACTAGCGAAGCCTACAATGAGCAGTTCTTC. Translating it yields CASSQLTSEAYNEQFF.

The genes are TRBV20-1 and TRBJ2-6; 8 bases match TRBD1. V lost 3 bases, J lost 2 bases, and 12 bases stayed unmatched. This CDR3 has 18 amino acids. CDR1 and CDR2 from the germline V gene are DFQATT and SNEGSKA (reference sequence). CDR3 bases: TGCAGTGCTAGTCTCAGGGGGCGCGTGGGTGCTGGGGCCAACGTCCTGACTTTC. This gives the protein CSASLRGRVGAGANVLTF.

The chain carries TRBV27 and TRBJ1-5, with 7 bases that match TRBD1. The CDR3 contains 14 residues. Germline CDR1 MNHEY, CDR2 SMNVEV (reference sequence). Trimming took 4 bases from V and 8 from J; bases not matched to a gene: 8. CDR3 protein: CASSSSGGIEPQHF. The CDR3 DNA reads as TGTGCCAGCAGTTCCTCAGGGGGAATCGAGCCCCAGCATTTT.

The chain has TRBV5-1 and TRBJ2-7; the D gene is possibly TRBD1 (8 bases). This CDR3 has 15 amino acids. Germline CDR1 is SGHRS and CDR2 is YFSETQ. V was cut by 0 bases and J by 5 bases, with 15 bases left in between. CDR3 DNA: TGCGCCAGCAGCTTGGCGGACAGGGAGGGCGACGAGCAGTACTTC. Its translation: CASSLADREGDEQYF. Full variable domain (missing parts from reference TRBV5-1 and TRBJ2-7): KAGVTQTPRYLIKTRGQQVTLSCSPISGHRSVSWYQQTPGQGLQFLFEYFSETQRNKGNFPGRFSGRQFSNSRSEMNVSTLELGDSALYLCASSLADREGDEQYFGPGTRLTVT.

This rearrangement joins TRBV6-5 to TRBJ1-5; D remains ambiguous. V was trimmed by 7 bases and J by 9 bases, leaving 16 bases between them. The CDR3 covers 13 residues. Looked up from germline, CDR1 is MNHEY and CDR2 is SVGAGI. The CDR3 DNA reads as TGTGCCAGCAATAAATCCAGGTTCTGGCCCCAGCATTTT. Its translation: CASNKSRFWPQHF.

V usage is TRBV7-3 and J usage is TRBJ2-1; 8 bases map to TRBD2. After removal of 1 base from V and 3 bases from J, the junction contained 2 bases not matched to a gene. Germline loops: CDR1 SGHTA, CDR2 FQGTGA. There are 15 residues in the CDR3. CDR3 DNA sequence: TGTGCCAGCAGCTTAAGCGGGGGGCTCTACAATGAGCAGTTCTTC. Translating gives CASSLSGGLYNEQFF.

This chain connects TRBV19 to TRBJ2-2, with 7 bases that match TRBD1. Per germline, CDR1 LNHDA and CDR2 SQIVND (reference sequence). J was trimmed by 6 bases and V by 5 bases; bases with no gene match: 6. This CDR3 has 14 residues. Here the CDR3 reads CASSLDRIAGELFF. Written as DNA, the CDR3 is TGTGCCAGTAGTCTGGACAGGATCGCCGGGGAGCTGTTTTTT.

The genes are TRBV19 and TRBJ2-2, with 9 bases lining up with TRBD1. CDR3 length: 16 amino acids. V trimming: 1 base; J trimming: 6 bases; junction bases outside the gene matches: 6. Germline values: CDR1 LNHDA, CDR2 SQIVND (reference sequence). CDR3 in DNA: TGTGCCAGTAGTATAGGAGGGGACAGGGTTCCCGGGGAGCTGTTTTTT. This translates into CASSIGGDRVPGELFF.

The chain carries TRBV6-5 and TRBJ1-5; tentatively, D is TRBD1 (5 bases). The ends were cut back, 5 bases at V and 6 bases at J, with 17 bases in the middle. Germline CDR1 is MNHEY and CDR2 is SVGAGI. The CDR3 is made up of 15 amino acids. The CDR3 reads CASSIGGSSGQPQHF. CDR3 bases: TGTGCCAGCAGTATCGGGGGTAGTAGCGGTCAGCCCCAGCATTTT.